This T cell receptor (beta chain) was obtained from a study of cytomegalovirus exposure and HLA in healthy donors. Turning to the study itself: Counted in an early data release were about 85 million unique TCRs from HLA-typed donors.

V was pared by 1 base and J by 6 bases, with 9 bases of the junction left unmatched. Germline loops: CDR1 KGHSH, CDR2 LQKENI. CDR3 length equals 16 residues. 13 Jbeta primers and 60 Vbeta primers were used for the PCR. Per the original methods: An analysis that came later counted 70 million to 100 million unique TCR beta chains, 9 million to 12 million shared. TCRdb's copy holds only in-frame clones and misses some; the assay was immunoSEQ multiplex PCR. The V and J calls and clone size were taken over from that table, and D and trimming were inferred from the DNA. The table gives approximately 43,000 clones; the top ten clones make up around 1.7% of it.

The chain uses TRBV18 and TRBJ2-1; 7 bases align to TRBD1. Material for sequencing was PBMCs. The TCR sequence derives from a woman aged 30 to 39 in good health and CMV-seronegative. The DNA for the CDR3 is TGTGCCAGCTCACCACTCAAGGGGGCGATTACCAATGAGCAGTTCTTC. Amino acid sequence: CASSPLKGAITNEQFF.